This TCR beta chain emerged from a study of blood T cell repertoires in COVID-19 (dated by TCRdb to the early 2020s). In terms of the full investigation: Recovered participants in ImmuneRACE Cohort 3 were defined by two consecutive negative NP/OP PCR tests, clearance by a healthcare professional, or resolution of symptoms. Samples covering the acute and convalescent phases of COVID-19 were provided by collaborators in the United States, Italy and Spain. The prospective study material was composed of cDNA or gDNA derived from T cells, B-cell-depleted T cells, or PBMCs. The dataset comprised deeply sampled blood TCRbeta repertoires from subjects exposed to, actively infected with, or recovered from COVID-19. A freely available public database, intended as a resource for researchers studying the immune response to SARS-CoV-2, is where the repertoires were released. Samples came from the ongoing ImmuneRACE study (first 160 participants) plus 1,254 subjects from 6 global collaborators. Sample metadata almost always included a de-identified subject ID, COVID-19 status, age in years and sex. Where available, HLA class I and class II types were taken from metadata supplied by the sample provider and were not determined by assay-based typing.

Overall study outcomes, separate from this receptor: Clinical and demographic metadata were provided uncurated, with the amount varying by source and participant.

As to this clone: It has no known antigen specificity. No much larger clonotype is one base removed from it; base qualities were not supplied.

As encoded in the germline V gene (reference sequence), CDR1 is LNHDA while CDR2 is SQIVND. Including cysteine and phenylalanine, the CDR3 has 15 amino acids. Of the read, only the CDR3 DNA is kept; its 45 bases are in frame from base 1. V loses 9 bases at its end and J loses 8 bases; junction bases beyond the gene matches: 11. TCRbeta CDR3 regions were amplified from genomic DNA by means of the immunoSEQ Assay, a bias-controlled multiplex PCR. As for the authors' bioinformatics: Within the assay, amplification of reference gene primers was used to estimate how many nucleated cells each sample contained. To quantify the absolute abundance of each unique TCRbeta CDR3 rearrangement, sequence reads were collapsed and filtered. Productive Simpson clonality was computed per sample as the square root of Simpson's diversity index over productive rearrangements. TCRdb limited this immuneACCESS table to in-frame rearrangements with V and J called. A share of clones is missing; checked studies link under half to unresolved V genes, and the rest is unexplained. For V, J and clone size, that table is used; D and trimming come from the DNA. This sample lists roughly 140,000 clones; 84% were detected once. The top ten clones comprise under 4.5% of the sample.

In the prospective study, participants were roughly 18 to 100 years old, resided in approximately 22 geographic areas of the United States, and were enrolled through a virtual design. To assign participants to cohorts, the prospective study relied on clinical history that participants themselves reported in a screening survey and a study questionnaire. Each participant in the prospective study had whole blood, serum and a nasopharyngeal or oropharyngeal swab collected by mobile phlebotomists. Additional blood draws and questionnaires over an approximately two-month period could optionally be provided by prospective study participants. Before DNA extraction, blood samples from the prospective study were shipped at room temperature or frozen.

The rearranged chain carries TRBV19 and TRBJ2-1; TRBD2 lines up with 12 middle nucleotides. The sample was PBMCs or T cells enriched from blood (not recorded which). This sequence was found in a man between 50 and 59 years old in a cohort exposed to, infected with or recovered from COVID-19 (not recorded which). The sequenced DNA is TGTGCCAGCGTCGATCTAGCGGGAGGGCAAGATGAGCAGTTCTTC. Its amino acids are CASVDLAGGQDEQFF.